Listed below are T cell receptor beta chains from one sample, sequenced in a study of human T cells and chemical hapten exposure. TCRdb analysed the RACE reads with MiXCR anew, one entry per CDR3 protein. The top ten hold 1.5% to 2% of the sample, which has 75,000 to 80,000 distinct CDR3 sequences, approximately 8.1% seen once. Sequencing was performed on whole blood. The receptors were sampled from a female donor in good health. Some clones in this sample may be carry-over from other donors' samples. Both conserved end residues are part of each CDR3. The D gene is left open where the match is weak. Rows may omit the clone size; those that give it use once, few, many or a size class.

.	TRBV6-6	.	TRBJ2-3	CASSSAKAQDTQYF	TGTGCCAGCAGTTCGGCCAAGGCCCAAGATACGCAGTATTTT
many	TRBV29-1	.	TRBJ2-1	CSVAGSSYNEQFF	TGCAGCGTTGCAGGGTCTTCCTACAATGAGCAGTTCTTC
many	TRBV15	TRBD1	TRBJ1-6	CATSGQGSPLHF	TGTGCCACCAGCGGACAGGGTTCACCCCTCCACTTT
many	TRBV7-9	.	TRBJ1-6	CASSLTGSYNSPLHF	TGTGCCAGCAGCTTAACGGGTTCCTATAATTCACCCCTCCACTTT
few	TRBV13	.	TRBJ1-1	CASSQPQGNTEAFF	TGTGCCAGCAGCCAACCACAGGGAAACACTGAAGCTTTCTTT
few	TRBV7-2	TRBD2	TRBJ2-3	CASSSNSGVGTDTQYF	TGTGCCAGCAGTTCGAATAGCGGGGTTGGAACAGATACGCAGTATTTT
.	TRBV11-2	.	TRBJ1-2	CASSIDPHTQAYGYTF	TGTGCCAGCAGCATAGATCCCCATACTCAGGCCTATGGCTACACCTTC
.	TRBV12-3/TRBV12-4	TRBD2	TRBJ2-3	CASSYGLAGGDTQYF	TGTGCCAGCAGTTACGGACTAGCGGGGGGGGATACGCAGTATTTT
many	TRBV29-1	.	TRBJ1-1	CSVSTGNTEAFF	TGCAGCGTATCAACAGGTAACACTGAAGCTTTCTTT
many	TRBV11-2	.	TRBJ2-1	CASSSGGRDPWSSYNEQFF	TGTGCCAGCAGCTCCGGCGGCAGGGACCCCTGGAGCTCCTACAATGAGCAGTTCTTC
few	TRBV5-4	.	TRBJ1-1	CASSPDPENTEAFF	TGTGCCAGCAGCCCGGACCCCGAGAACACTGAAGCTTTCTTT
.	TRBV27	.	TRBJ1-6	CASSFKGPNSPLHF	TGTGCCAGCAGTTTCAAGGGTCCTAATTCACCCCTCCACTTT
.	TRBV7-8	TRBD2	TRBJ2-3	CASSLVLRLATDTQYF	TGTGCCAGCAGCTTAGTGCTTAGACTAGCCACAGATACGCAGTATTTT
many	TRBV28	.	TRBJ2-3	CASRGARGHTDTQYF	TGTGCCAGCAGAGGCGCGCGGGGGCATACAGATACGCAGTATTTT
many	TRBV20-1	.	TRBJ1-6	CSARNSDNSPLHF	TGCAGTGCTAGGAACAGCGATAATTCACCCCTCCACTTT
many	TRBV29-1	.	TRBJ1-1	CSVGLNHPNEAFF	TGCAGCGTTGGGTTAAACCACCCCAATGAAGCTTTCTTT
few	TRBV29-1	.	TRBJ2-5	CSVQPRGGARETQYF	TGCAGCGTTCAACCAAGGGGGGGGGCCCGGGAGACCCAGTACTTC
.	TRBV7-9	.	TRBJ2-1	CASSLDAIYNEQFF	TGTGCCAGCAGCTTAGATGCTATCTACAATGAGCAGTTCTTC
.	TRBV12-5	.	TRBJ2-3	CASGLVPGANTDTQYF	TGTGCTAGTGGTTTGGTACCGGGGGCGAACACAGATACGCAGTATTTT
few	TRBV5-4	.	TRBJ2-7	CASSWDLGTYEQYF	TGTGCCAGCAGCTGGGACTTAGGGACTTACGAGCAGTACTTC
few	TRBV18	.	TRBJ1-2	CASSPPKLDYTF	TGTGCCAGCTCACCACCGAAACTAGACTACACCTTC
.	TRBV7-2	.	TRBJ1-1	CASSLAVDRTEAFF	TGTGCCAGCAGCTTAGCGGTGGACCGGACTGAGGCTTTCTTT
once	TRBV21-1	.	TRBJ2-7	CASSKVVGGTHYEQYF	TGTGCCAGCAGCAAAGTGGTCGGGGGGACCCACTACGAGCAGTACTTC
few	TRBV18	.	TRBJ2-3	CASSPYRDTQYF	TGTGCCAGCTCACCCTACAGGGATACGCAGTATTTT
many	TRBV15	.	TRBJ1-1	CATSRDSEGGTEAFF	TGTGCCACCAGCAGAGATAGCGAGGGGGGCACTGAAGCTTTCTTT
.	TRBV6-6	TRBD2	TRBJ2-3	CASSYGLAADTQYF	TGTGCCAGCAGTTACGGACTAGCGGCAGATACGCAGTATTTT
many	TRBV20-1	.	TRBJ2-7	CSVRQGYSYEQYF	TGCAGTGTCCGTCAGGGGTACTCCTACGAGCAGTACTTC
.	TRBV5-1	.	TRBJ1-2	CASSPGLPKDGYTF	TGCGCCAGCAGCCCGGGCCTCCCAAAGGATGGCTACACCTTC
.	TRBV18	TRBD1	TRBJ2-3	CVSSLRQGSTDTQYF	TGTGTCAGCTCACTAAGACAGGGTTCGACAGATACGCAGTATTTT
.	TRBV5-1	.	TRBJ1-1	CASRTWPGTEAFF	TGCGCCAGCAGAACATGGCCGGGAACTGAAGCTTTCTTT
few	TRBV7-9	TRBD2	TRBJ2-3	CASSQPGLAAHTQYF	TGTGCCAGCAGCCAACCGGGACTAGCGGCTCATACGCAGTATTTT
.	TRBV29-1	TRBD1	TRBJ1-6	CSVSTGINSPLHF	TGCAGCGTTTCGACAGGGATTAATTCACCCCTCCACTTT
many	TRBV20-1	.	TRBJ1-1	CSAAQVGRGTEAFF	TGCAGTGCTGCCCAGGTGGGGCGGGGGACTGAAGCTTTCTTT
many	TRBV6-5	.	TRBJ2-7	CARRPIIRPGEQYF	TGTGCCAGACGACCCATCATTCGTCCGGGAGAGCAGTACTTC
.	TRBV20-1	TRBD2	TRBJ2-2	CSAISGGAGGELFF	TGCAGTGCCATTAGCGGGGGGGCCGGCGGGGAGCTGTTTTTT
many	TRBV20-1	.	TRBJ2-3	CSASFRDTQYF	TGCAGTGCTAGTTTCAGAGATACGCAGTATTTT
many	TRBV12-5	.	TRBJ2-3	CASGPHTDTQYF	TGTGCTAGTGGCCCGCACACAGATACGCAGTATTTT